This T cell receptor (beta chain) was recovered during a study of response to subunit inactivated influenza vaccine. Study conclusions and caveats: New T cells are recruited in small numbers by each seasonal influenza vaccination, according to the authors' suggestion.

Comment on this clonotype: Its antigen is not known.

The CDR3 totals 11 residues. Per germline, CDR1 MDHEN and CDR2 SYDVKM. Trimming cost V 5 bases and J 15 bases, with 14 bases left between them. From the RT-PCR reads, TCRdb called clonotypes with MiXCR, one entry per CDR3 protein. The sample records 450,000 to 600,000 distinct CDR3 sequences, roughly 7.6% being singletons. Source: PBMCs from blood, taken less than 30 months after vaccination. The TCR originated in a man aged 50 to 69 who received an inactivated influenza vaccine. The gene calls are TRBV28 and TRBJ2-1, with D hard to call. This CDR3 reads CASSHQSSWFF. CDR3 bases: TGTGCCAGCAGTCACCAATCGTCGTGGTTCTTC.